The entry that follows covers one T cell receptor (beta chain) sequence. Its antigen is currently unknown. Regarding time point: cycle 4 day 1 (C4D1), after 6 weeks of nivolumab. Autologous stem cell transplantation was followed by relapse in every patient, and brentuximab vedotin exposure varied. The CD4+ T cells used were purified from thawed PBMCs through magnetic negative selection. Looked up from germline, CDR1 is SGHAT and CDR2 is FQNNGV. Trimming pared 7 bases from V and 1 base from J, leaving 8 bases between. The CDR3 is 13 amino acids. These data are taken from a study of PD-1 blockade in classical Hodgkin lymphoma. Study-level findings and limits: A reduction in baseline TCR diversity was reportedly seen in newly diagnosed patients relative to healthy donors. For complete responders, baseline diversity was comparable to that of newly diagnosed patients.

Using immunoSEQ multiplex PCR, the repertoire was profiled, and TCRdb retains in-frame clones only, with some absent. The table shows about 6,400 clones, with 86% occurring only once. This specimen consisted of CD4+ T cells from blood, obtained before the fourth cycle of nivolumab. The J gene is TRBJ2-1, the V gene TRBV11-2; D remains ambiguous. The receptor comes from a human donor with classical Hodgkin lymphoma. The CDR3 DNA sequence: TGTGCCAGCACGGTCCTATCCTACAATGAGCAGTTCTTC. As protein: CASTVLSYNEQFF.